The 25 T cell receptor beta chains given below trace back to one sample, sequenced in a study of blood T cell repertoires in COVID-19. The assay was immunoSEQ multiplex PCR, and TCRdb's table has in-frame clones only and misses some. This table has under 250,000 clones, 70% to 90% appearing once. Sequencing input: peripheral blood. Receptors were obtained from a man aged 50 or older with COVID-19, enrolled during active disease.

J is TRBJ2-7 and V is TRBV11-2; TRBD1 aligns across 11 bases. CDR1 is SGHAT, CDR2 FQNNGV, per germline. The CDR3 loop spans 15 amino acids. The V segment lost 5 bases and the J segment 3 bases; nucleotides outside the gene matches: 6. CDR3 coding DNA: TGTGCCAGCAGCCGTAGCGGGACAGGGGGCTACGAGCAGTACTTC. Translating it yields CASSRSGTGGYEQYF.

The rearrangement joins TRBV2 to TRBJ2-1; 10 nucleotides align to TRBD2. J gave up 9 bases and V 6 bases, and 17 bases lay outside the gene matches. The CDR3 covers 17 residues. Germline V lookup: CDR1 SNHLY, CDR2 FYNNEI. The CDR3 nucleotides read TGTGCCAGCAGCTCGCATGCTACTAGCGGGATTTTTGGTGAGCAGTTCTTC. Protein: CASSSHATSGIFGEQFF.

The rearrangement uses TRBV7-2 and TRBJ1-5; the D is unclear. Trimming left V 1 base short and J 3 bases short, with 7 bases between. Germline lookup yields CDR1 SGHTA and CDR2 FQGNSA. The CDR3 has 14 residues. CDR3 DNA: TGTGCCAGCAGCTTAGGGCAGTACAATCAGCCCCAGCATTTT. The encoded protein is CASSLGQYNQPQHF.

The CDR3 protein is CASSPGQGQPQHF. The CDR3 nucleotides read TGTGCCAGCAGCCCGGGACAGGGTCAGCCCCAGCATTTT. The rearrangement uses TRBV5-8 and TRBJ1-5, with TRBD1 matching over 9 bases. V trimming: 4 bases; J trimming: 6 bases; junction bases outside the gene matches: 2. The CDR3 is made up of 13 amino acids. The germline V gene encodes CDR1 SGHTS and CDR2 YDEGEE.

V is TRBV6-1 and J is TRBJ1-5, with TRBD1 matching 7 bases. CDR3 length equals 16 residues. Losses at the gene ends were 4 bases for V and 4 bases for J; bases not matched to a gene: 10. Germline CDR1 and CDR2: MNHNS and SASEGT. The CDR3 region is CASSGTGQRLNQPQHF. CDR3 coding DNA: TGTGCCAGCAGTGGAACGGGACAGAGGTTAAATCAGCCCCAGCATTTT.

This chain joins TRBV6-6 and TRBJ2-7, with D hard to call. The CDR3 covers 17 residues. Trimming took 5 bases from V and 2 from J, leaving 22 bases between them. From germline, CDR1 is MNHNY and CDR2 SVGAGI (reference sequence). CDR3 nucleotides: TGTGCCAGCAGTCTCACGAGGCCGCGAAATGTGGCCTACGAGCAGTACTTC. Protein sequence: CASSLTRPRNVAYEQYF.

A word on this clone: Other nucleotide sequences from this sample produce the same CDR3. The gene calls are TRBV7-2 and TRBJ1-1, with 10 bases matching TRBD1. V lost 4 bases, J lost 5 bases, and 4 bases stayed unmatched. Germline V lookup: CDR1 SGHTA, CDR2 FQGNSA. This CDR3 has 14 residues. For the CDR3, the DNA is TGTGCCAGCAGCTCCCGGACAGGGGGAACTGAAGCTTTCTTT. This translates into CASSSRTGGTEAFF. The full variable domain, rest sourced from reference TRBV7-2 and TRBJ1-1, is GAGVSQSPSNKVTEKGKDVELRCDPISGHTALYWYRQSLGQGLEFLIYFQGNSAPDKSGLPSDRFSAERTGGSVSTLTIQRTQQEDSAVYLCASSSRTGGTEAFFGQGTRLTVV.

The chain carries TRBV7-3 and TRBJ1-5, with D possibly being TRBD1 (6 bases). Trimming took off 3 bases at V and 1 base at J, with 16 bases between the two ends. The CDR3 has 17 amino acids. The germline V gene encodes CDR1 SGHTA and CDR2 FQGTGA. In DNA, the CDR3 is TGTGCCAGCAGCTTTAAGGGGATAACAGGGAGCAATCAGCCCCAGCATTTT. As protein: CASSFKGITGSNQPQHF. Based on the CDR3 plus reference TRBV7-3 and TRBJ1-5, the full variable domain is GAGVSQTPSNKVTEKGKYVELRCDPISGHTALYWYRQSLGQGPEFLIYFQGTGAADDSGLPNDRFFAVRPEGSVSTLKIQRTERGDSAVYLCASSFKGITGSNQPQHFGDGTRLSIL.

The rearrangement joins TRBV18 to TRBJ1-4, with 7 positions matching TRBD1. The CDR3 consists of 16 residues. Trimming cost V 3 bases and J 7 bases; bases outside gene matches: 11. Germline V lookup: CDR1 KGHSH, CDR2 LQKENI. The CDR3 reads CASSPRDRVGSEKLFF. The CDR3 DNA reads TGTGCCAGCTCACCGCGTGACAGGGTAGGGAGTGAAAAACTGTTTTTT.

This clone appeared a single time. The genes are TRBV11-2 and TRBJ2-2; 14 bases map to TRBD2. Germline V gene data show CDR1 as SGHAT and CDR2 as FQNNGV. With V trimmed by 6 bases and J by 6 bases, 6 bases remained unmatched. This CDR3 contains 16 residues. The DNA of the CDR3 is TGTGCCAGCAGACAGACTAGCGGGGGGGCCCCCGGGGAGCTGTTTTTT. As protein: CASRQTSGGAPGELFF.

V gene TRBV2 combines with J gene TRBJ2-5; weak D call: TRBD2 (5 bases). Trimming left V 7 bases short and J 4 bases short, with 10 bases between. The CDR3 contains 12 residues. Per the germline V gene, CDR1 is SNHLY and CDR2 is FYNNEI. CDR3 sequence: CASTRAGETQYF. The CDR3 bases are TGTGCCAGCACGAGGGCTGGAGAGACCCAGTACTTC.

This clone came up once. The J gene is TRBJ2-1, the V gene TRBV7-9, with 7 bases identical to TRBD2. V lost 1 base, J lost 4 bases, and 7 bases stayed unmatched. This CDR3 is 16 amino acids long. CDR1 and CDR2 (germline): SEHNR, FQNEAQ (reference sequence). The CDR3 region is CASSLEGRRGYNEQFF. DNA for the CDR3: TGTGCCAGCAGCTTAGAAGGGAGGCGGGGGTACAATGAGCAGTTCTTC.

J is TRBJ2-3 and V is TRBV18, with 7 nucleotides matching TRBD1. J lost 3 bases, V lost 3 bases, and 9 bases had no gene match. The germline V gene has CDR1 KGHSH and CDR2 LQKENI. This CDR3 is 16 amino acids long. The CDR3, as DNA: TGTGCCAGCTCACCTTCGAACAGGGGTTTAACAGATACGCAGTATTTT. As protein: CASSPSNRGLTDTQYF.

The chain uses TRBV7-3 and TRBJ2-3; the D gene is possibly TRBD2 (6 bases). The length of the CDR3 is 13 residues. Germline loops: CDR1 SGHTA, CDR2 FQGTGA. Trimming cost V 4 bases and J 4 bases, with 9 bases left between them. The CDR3 protein is CASSYPGADTQYF. In nucleotides, the CDR3 is TGTGCCAGCAGCTATCCGGGGGCAGATACGCAGTATTTT.

In its sample, this clone was seen once. The chain combines TRBV5-1 with TRBJ1-2, with D tentatively TRBD1 (5 bases). Trimming took 0 bases from V and 4 from J, leaving 13 bases between them. The CDR3 totals 15 residues. Germline V gene sequence: CDR1 SGHRS, CDR2 YFSETQ. CDR3 protein: CASSLESQGFYGYTF. CDR3 DNA sequence: TGCGCCAGCAGCTTGGAGTCGCAGGGATTCTATGGCTACACCTTC.

The J gene is TRBJ1-5, the V gene TRBV6-6; maybe TRBD1 (5 bases). V was clipped by 0 bases and J by 1 base, with 10 bases between them. Germline lookup yields CDR1 MNHNY and CDR2 SVGAGI (reference sequence). The CDR3 runs to 16 residues. CDR3 loop: CASSYSAGRSNQPQHF. CDR3 nucleotides: TGTGCCAGCAGTTACTCGGCGGGGCGCAGCAATCAGCCCCAGCATTTT.

The genes are TRBV28 and TRBJ2-1; 9 bases align to TRBD1. This CDR3 has 16 residues. Germline V lookup: CDR1 MDHEN, CDR2 SYDVKM. The J segment lost 7 bases and the V segment lost 4 bases, leaving 11 bases of the junction unmatched. The CDR3 nucleotides are TGTGCCAGCAGTTCATCCACAGGGGGCGCTAAAAATGAGCAGTTCTTC. Its translation: CASSSSTGGAKNEQFF.

The CDR3 reads CATRDRPYSNQPQHF. In DNA form, the CDR3 reads TGTGCCACCCGGGACAGACCTTATAGCAATCAGCCCCAGCATTTT. The chain has TRBV15 and TRBJ1-5; TRBD1 aligns across 7 bases. CDR1 and CDR2 from the germline V gene are LNHNV and YYDKDF (reference sequence). V shed 8 bases, J shed 0 bases, and the junction held 7 bases outside the gene matches. This CDR3 has 15 residues. Based on the CDR3 plus reference TRBV15 and TRBJ1-5, the full variable domain is DAMVIQNPRYQVTQFGKPVTLSCSQTLNHNVMYWYQQKSSQAPKLLFHYYDKDFNNEADTPDNFQSRRPNTSFCFLDIRSPGLGDTAMYLCATRDRPYSNQPQHFGDGTRLSIL.

This clone was counted once. The V and J genes are TRBV29-1 and TRBJ2-1; 10 nucleotides agree with TRBD1. Germline lookup yields CDR1 SQVTM and CDR2 ANQGSEA. V gave up 6 bases and J gave up 6 bases; unmatched junction bases: 8. This CDR3 is built from 14 residues. The CDR3 DNA reads TGCAGCGTAGCCGGGACAGGGGTTGTCAATGAGCAGTTCTTC. This codes for CSVAGTGVVNEQFF.

The CDR3 sequence: CASSPLGQGNEQYF. The DNA of the CDR3 is TGCGCCAGCAGCCCCCTCGGACAGGGAAACGAGCAGTACTTC. The chain recombines TRBV10-1 with TRBJ2-7; 8 nucleotides agree with TRBD1. V was clipped by 6 bases and J by 5 bases; unmatched bases: 9. CDR1 is WNHNN and CDR2 is SYGVQD in the germline V gene (reference sequence). This CDR3 comprises 14 residues.

This clone showed up just once. In DNA, the CDR3 is TGTGCCAGTAGTGTCCAGCCCGGGAGGGCCGAAAAGACCCAGTACTTC. Translated, it gives CASSVQPGRAEKTQYF. The chain couples TRBV19 to TRBJ2-5, with TRBD2 matching 8 bases. Trimming removed 5 bases from V and 6 bases from J; junction bases left unmatched: 14. This CDR3 is built from 16 residues. Germline assignment: CDR1 LNHDA and CDR2 SQIVND (reference sequence).

This clone was found once. This chain connects TRBV28 to TRBJ2-2, with a possible D match to TRBD1 (5 bases). Per the germline V gene, CDR1 is MDHEN and CDR2 is SYDVKM. V lost 2 bases, J lost 0 bases, and 7 bases lay in between. There are 15 residues in the CDR3. The CDR3 nucleotides are TGTGCCAGCAGTTTAGGACACCCGAACACCGGGGAGCTGTTTTTT. This codes for CASSLGHPNTGELFF. The complete variable domain, with remaining parts taken from reference TRBV28 and TRBJ2-2, reads DVKVTQSSRYLVKRTGEKVFLECVQDMDHENMFWYRQDPGLGLRLIYFSYDVKMKEKGDIPEGYSVSREKKERFSLILESASTNQTSMYLCASSLGHPNTGELFFGEGSRLTVL.

The J gene is TRBJ2-1, the V gene TRBV4-1; TRBD1 matches at 12 bases. The V gene end was trimmed by 1 base and the J gene end by 9 bases; junction bases not matched to a gene: 10. CDR3 size: 17 residues. CDR1 and CDR2 (germline): MGHRA, YSYEKL. Here the CDR3 DNA reads TGCGCCAGCAGCCAAGCGCGACCGGGACAGGGGGCAGGTGAGCAGTTCTTC. This translates into CASSQARPGQGAGEQFF.

The rearrangement joins TRBV7-2 to TRBJ2-7; 8 bases align to TRBD2. CDR3 length: 11 amino acids. Germline assignment: CDR1 SGHTA and CDR2 FQGNSA. V was pared by 6 bases and J by 9 bases, with 4 bases of the junction left unmatched. The CDR3 sequence is CASRQLAVQYF. The CDR3, as DNA: TGTGCCAGCAGACAACTAGCGGTGCAGTACTTC. Using reference TRBV7-2 and TRBJ2-7 for the parts outside the CDR3, the full variable domain is GAGVSQSPSNKVTEKGKDVELRCDPISGHTALYWYRQSLGQGLEFLIYFQGNSAPDKSGLPSDRFSAERTGGSVSTLTIQRTQQEDSAVYLCASRQLAVQYFGPGTRLTVT.

The chain carries TRBV6-6 and TRBJ2-7; TRBD2 agrees at 8 bases. Germline CDR1 and CDR2: MNHNY and SVGAGI (reference sequence). Unmatched junction bases numbered 10, after V lost 6 bases and J lost 3 bases. This CDR3 has 15 residues. The DNA for the CDR3 is TGTGCCAGCAGCCCGATAGCGGGATCAATCTACGAGCAGTACTTC. Translation gives CASSPIAGSIYEQYF.